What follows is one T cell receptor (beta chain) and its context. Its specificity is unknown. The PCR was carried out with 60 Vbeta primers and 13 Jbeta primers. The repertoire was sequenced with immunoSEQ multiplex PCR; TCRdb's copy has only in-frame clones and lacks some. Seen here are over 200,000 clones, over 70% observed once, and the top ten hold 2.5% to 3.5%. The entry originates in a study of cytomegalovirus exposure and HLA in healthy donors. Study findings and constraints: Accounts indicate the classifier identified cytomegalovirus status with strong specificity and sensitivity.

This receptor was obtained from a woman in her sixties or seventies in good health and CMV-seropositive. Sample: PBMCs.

CDR3 protein: CASSRSDTEAFF. DNA of the CDR3: TGCGCCAGCAGCCGATCGGACACTGAAGCTTTCTTT. The chain links TRBV5-1 to TRBJ1-1; no clear D. Germline V gene data show CDR1 as SGHRS and CDR2 as YFSETQ. The CDR3 consists of 12 residues. V lost 4 bases and J lost 3, with 7 bases in between. The full variable domain, completed using reference TRBV5-1 and TRBJ1-1, is KAGVTQTPRYLIKTRGQQVTLSCSPISGHRSVSWYQQTPGQGLQFLFEYFSETQRNKGNFPGRFSGRQFSNSRSEMNVSTLELGDSALYLCASSRSDTEAFFGQGTRLTVV.